These 23 T cell receptor beta chains were sequenced from one sample in a study of blood T cell repertoires in COVID-19. Assay: immunoSEQ multiplex PCR; the TCRdb copy retains only in-frame clones and omits some. This table has 50,000 to 70,000 clones, 90% appearing once. Specimen: peripheral blood. The receptors here all came from a woman older than 75 with active COVID-19.

This rearrangement joins TRBV6-5 to TRBJ2-3; no clear D. The V gene's germline CDR1 is MNHEY and CDR2 SVGAGI. Trimming removed 2 bases at V and 0 bases at J, with 9 bases between. There are 15 residues in the CDR3. The CDR3 DNA reads as TGTGCCAGCAGTTACGAGTTCCCAAGCACAGATACGCAGTATTTT. Translation: CASSYEFPSTDTQYF.

V is TRBV28 and J is TRBJ2-3, with 9 bases that match TRBD1. The CDR3 spans 15 residues. V shed 5 bases, J shed 4 bases, and the junction held 7 bases outside the gene matches. Germline V lookup: CDR1 MDHEN, CDR2 SYDVKM. The CDR3 spells CASSPLGTGSDTQYF. As DNA, the CDR3 is TGTGCCAGCAGTCCCCTCGGGACAGGGTCAGATACGCAGTATTTT. The complete variable domain, with remaining parts taken from reference TRBV28 and TRBJ2-3, reads DVKVTQSSRYLVKRTGEKVFLECVQDMDHENMFWYRQDPGLGLRLIYFSYDVKMKEKGDIPEGYSVSREKKERFSLILESASTNQTSMYLCASSPLGTGSDTQYFGPGTRLTVL.

V gene TRBV2 combines with J gene TRBJ1-2; TRBD1 is a possible D gene (5 bases). Germline values: CDR1 SNHLY, CDR2 FYNNEI. Trimming took 7 bases from V and 2 from J, leaving 11 bases between them. The CDR3 length is 13 residues. The CDR3 DNA reads as TGTGCCAGCATCGGGGGACCGAACTATGGCTACACCTTC. Protein product: CASIGGPNYGYTF.

The V gene is TRBV10-1, the J gene TRBJ2-7; 14 positions agree with TRBD2. Germline loops: CDR1 WNHNN, CDR2 SYGVQD (reference sequence). V lost 3 bases to trimming and J lost 6 bases; unmatched junction nucleotides: 7. This CDR3 has 16 amino acids. Here the CDR3 DNA reads TGCGCCAGCAGTGACGGGACTAGCGGGAGAAGGGGCGAGCAGTACTTC. Its protein product is CASSDGTSGRRGEQYF.

V usage is TRBV7-2 and J usage is TRBJ2-5, with 11 bases that match TRBD2. The CDR3 covers 17 residues. V lost 5 bases to trimming and J lost 4 bases; unmatched junction nucleotides: 12. In germline, CDR1 is SGHTA, CDR2 FQGNSA. For the CDR3, the DNA is TGTGCCAGCAGCCCCCTCCCTAGCGGGGGGCTAAGAGAGACCCAGTACTTC. Protein product: CASSPLPSGGLRETQYF.

This clone was seen a handful of times. V usage is TRBV4-1 and J usage is TRBJ2-3; 9 bases map to TRBD2. CDR1 MGHRA and CDR2 YSYEKL come from the germline V gene. V was pared by 1 base and J by 6 bases, with 14 bases of the junction left unmatched. CDR3 length: 18 amino acids. The DNA of the CDR3 is TGCGCCAGCAGCCAAGTGAGACCCGGGACTAGCAGTTTGGATACGCAGTATTTT. This translates into CASSQVRPGTSSLDTQYF.

The chain is built from TRBV15 and TRBJ2-3; D is unclear. The CDR3 contains 15 residues. V was shortened by 0 bases and J by 0 bases, with 7 bases between the two germline ends. Germline CDR1 is LNHNV and CDR2 is YYDKDF (reference sequence). As DNA, the CDR3 is TGTGCCACCAGCAGAGATCTATCCAGCACAGATACGCAGTATTTT. Translation gives CATSRDLSSTDTQYF.

This clone has just one count. The genes are TRBV5-1 and TRBJ2-7; 7 bases match TRBD1. Germline V gives CDR1 SGHRS, CDR2 YFSETQ. With V trimmed by 4 bases and J by 6 bases, 10 bases remained unmatched. The CDR3 totals 14 residues. CDR3 nucleotides: TGCGCCAGCAGCCGCCGACAGGGTTCGGCCGAGCAGTACTTC. Residues: CASSRRQGSAEQYF. Based on the CDR3 plus reference TRBV5-1 and TRBJ2-7, the full variable domain is KAGVTQTPRYLIKTRGQQVTLSCSPISGHRSVSWYQQTPGQGLQFLFEYFSETQRNKGNFPGRFSGRQFSNSRSEMNVSTLELGDSALYLCASSRRQGSAEQYFGPGTRLTVT.

This chain uses TRBV19 with TRBJ2-1; D is possibly TRBD1 (5 bases). Trimming left V 0 bases short and J 7 bases short, with 10 bases between. The germline V gene encodes CDR1 LNHDA and CDR2 SQIVND (reference sequence). CDR3 length: 14 amino acids. The CDR3 region is CASSIDLGANEQFF. The CDR3 bases are TGTGCCAGTAGTATAGATCTTGGGGCTAATGAGCAGTTCTTC.

This clone has just a few counts. J is TRBJ2-3 and V is TRBV7-9, with D possibly being TRBD2 (6 bases). This CDR3 is 12 amino acids long. V lost 0 bases and J 10 bases, leaving 8 bases between the germline ends. Germline CDR1 reads SEHNR; CDR2 reads FQNEAQ (reference sequence). This CDR3 reads CASSLAGGPQYF. CDR3 bases: TGTGCCAGCAGCTTAGCGGGGGGTCCGCAGTATTTT.

DNA of the CDR3: TGTGCCAGCAGTCTCGGCAGGGACTACGAGCAGTACTTC. Amino acid sequence: CASSLGRDYEQYF. The chain carries TRBV2 and TRBJ2-7, with a weak D call TRBD1 (5 bases). The CDR3 covers 13 residues. Trimming left V 5 bases short and J 3 bases short, with 11 bases between. Germline assignment: CDR1 SNHLY and CDR2 FYNNEI.

The chain couples TRBV7-9 to TRBJ2-5; TRBD2 is a possible D gene (5 bases). The CDR3 is made up of 11 amino acids. V was shortened by 5 bases and J by 5 bases, with 6 bases between the two germline ends. Looked up from germline, CDR1 is SEHNR and CDR2 is FQNEAQ (reference sequence). CDR3 region: CASSTGETQYF. The DNA for the CDR3 is TGTGCCAGCAGCACGGGGGAGACCCAGTACTTC.

The chain links TRBV28 to TRBJ1-5, with a tentative D call TRBD1 (5 bases). There are 15 residues in the CDR3. Germline loops: CDR1 MDHEN, CDR2 SYDVKM. V lost 6 bases and J 4 bases, leaving 16 bases between the germline ends. In DNA, the CDR3 is TGTGCCAGCAGGCCCTTCGGGGGTGTTAATCAGCCCCAGCATTTT. Its translation is CASRPFGGVNQPQHF.

The CDR3 DNA reads TGTGCCAGCAGCCCCAGTTGGGACTCTAGCGGGAGGGGGAACGAGCAGTACTTC. Its translation is CASSPSWDSSGRGNEQYF. This rearrangement joins TRBV7-6 to TRBJ2-7; 12 bases line up with TRBD2. CDR1 is SGHVS, CDR2 FNYEAQ, per germline. The trim removed 5 bases at V and 5 bases at J, leaving 16 bases unmatched. The CDR3 is made up of 18 amino acids. The complete variable domain, with remaining parts taken from reference TRBV7-6 and TRBJ2-7, reads GAGVSQSPRYKVTKRGQDVALRCDPISGHVSLYWYRQALGQGPEFLTYFNYEAQQDKSGLPNDRFSAERPEGSISTLTIQRTEQRDSAMYRCASSPSWDSSGRGNEQYFGPGTRLTVT.

This sequence joins TRBV5-1 and TRBJ2-2; 8 nucleotides match TRBD2. Per the germline V gene, CDR1 is SGHRS and CDR2 is YFSETQ. The CDR3 has 16 amino acids. The trim removed 4 bases at V and 5 bases at J, leaving 10 bases unmatched. The CDR3 DNA reads as TGCGCCAGCAGCCCTGTAGCGGGGAGTGATACCGGGGAGCTGTTTTTT. The encoded protein is CASSPVAGSDTGELFF.

V usage is TRBV11-2 and J usage is TRBJ2-7, with a tentative D call TRBD1 (5 bases). Trimming shortened V by 2 bases and J by 3 bases, and 8 bases separated the two germline ends. The CDR3 extends over 13 amino acids. Germline loops: CDR1 SGHAT, CDR2 FQNNGV. The CDR3 DNA reads as TGTGCCAGCAGCTTACCAGGGATCTACGAGCAGTACTTC. It specifies CASSLPGIYEQYF.

The chain uses TRBV9 and TRBJ2-1, with D possibly matching TRBD2 (5 bases). The germline gives CDR1 SGDLS, CDR2 YYNGEE. CDR3 length equals 15 residues. V was pared by 0 bases and J by 4 bases, with 11 bases between. The DNA of the CDR3 is TGTGCCAGCAGCGTAGCGAGTAGCGTATACAATGAGCAGTTCTTC. Translating gives CASSVASSVYNEQFF.

The chain links TRBV7-9 to TRBJ2-4; D ambiguous. Trimming removed 5 bases from V and 0 bases from J, with 14 bases in between. The germline gives CDR1 SEHNR, CDR2 FQNEAQ (reference sequence). The CDR3 has 16 residues. CDR3 loop: CASSPSGLEAKNIQYF. In nucleotides, the CDR3 is TGTGCCAGCAGCCCTTCGGGTCTCGAAGCCAAAAACATTCAGTACTTC.

CDR3 in DNA: TGTGCCACCAGCAGGTGGGCAGGGGGCAATCAGCCCCAGCATTTT. It translates to CATSRWAGGNQPQHF. The chain uses TRBV15 and TRBJ1-5; D perhaps matches TRBD1 (6 bases). CDR3 length equals 15 residues. V was trimmed by 3 bases and J by 2 bases, leaving 11 bases between them. Germline assignment: CDR1 LNHNV and CDR2 YYDKDF (reference sequence).

This clone is a singleton in its sample. The chain uses TRBV11-3 and TRBJ2-5; tentative D call: TRBD1 (6 bases). The CDR3 has 14 residues. Trimming took off 5 bases at V and 2 bases at J, with 12 bases between the two ends. Germline CDR1 SGHNT, CDR2 YENEEA. CDR3 sequence reads: CASSPRDKQETQYF. In nucleotides, the CDR3 is TGTGCCAGCAGCCCCCGGGACAAACAAGAGACCCAGTACTTC.

The chain employs TRBV7-2 and TRBJ1-1; possibly TRBD1 for D (5 bases). In germline, CDR1 is SGHTA, CDR2 FQGNSA. The CDR3 length is 13 residues. Trimming took 5 bases from V and 5 from J, leaving 12 bases between them. CDR3 sequence reads: CASSAQKGTEAFF. The CDR3 region has the DNA TGTGCCAGCAGCGCACAGAAGGGGACTGAAGCTTTCTTT.

This clone was detected once. CDR3: CASSEATGSNYNEQFF. CDR3 bases: TGTGCCAGCAGTGAAGCGACCGGGAGCAACTACAATGAGCAGTTCTTC. The V and J genes are TRBV2 and TRBJ2-1, with D possibly matching TRBD2 (6 bases). V was shortened by 0 bases and J by 3 bases, with 12 bases between the two germline ends. This CDR3 comprises 16 residues. From germline, CDR1 is SNHLY and CDR2 FYNNEI.

The J gene is TRBJ2-2, the V gene TRBV27; no clear D. V was clipped by 7 bases and J by 0 bases, with 6 bases between them. Germline values: CDR1 MNHEY, CDR2 SMNVEV (reference sequence). This CDR3 contains 13 residues. CDR3 nucleotides: TGTGCCAGCAAACAACCGAACACCGGGGAGCTGTTTTTT. It translates to CASKQPNTGELFF.